This T cell receptor (beta chain) was captured in a study of neurological immune-mediated disorders. Study details: Relapsing-remitting forms accounted for about 90% of the 34 multiple sclerosis patients and secondary progressive forms for 3.

TCRdb redid the calling of the 5' RACE reads with MiXCR, one entry per CDR3 protein. The sample records about 120,000 distinct CDR3 sequences, more than 2.5% being singletons. The germline CDR1 and CDR2 sequences are DFQATT and SNEGSKA (reference sequence). Trimming took off 5 bases at V and 4 bases at J, with 12 bases between the two ends. CDR3 length: 13 amino acids. This clonotype was counted many times. The specimen was PBMCs. The V gene is TRBV20-1, the J gene TRBJ1-5, with TRBD1 as a possible D gene (5 bases). This TCR came from a woman in her twenties or thirties with multiple sclerosis. CDR3 DNA sequence: TGCAGTGCTCTGGCACAGGCGAATCAGCCCCAGCATTTT. Its translation is CSALAQANQPQHF.